In this sample, the clone carrying this T cell receptor beta chain turned up once. The sample belongs to a study of blood T cell repertoires in COVID-19. Repertoires were generated with immunoSEQ multiplex PCR, while TCRdb's copy carries only in-frame clones and drops some. The sample includes fewer than 40,000 clones, about 88% of them seen just once. CDR1 KGHSH and CDR2 LQKENI come from the germline V gene. The V gene lost 4 bases and the J gene lost 2 bases, with 15 bases spanning the gap. The CDR3 totals 16 residues. The J gene is TRBJ1-5, the V gene TRBV18; D is possibly TRBD1 (5 bases). Sequenced: peripheral blood. The clonotype comes from a man aged 65-85 years with active COVID-19. CDR3 region: CASSLRATGGNQPQHF. The CDR3 DNA follows: TGTGCCAGCTCACTACGGGCAACAGGTGGCAATCAGCCCCAGCATTTT. The complete variable domain, with remaining parts taken from reference TRBV18 and TRBJ1-5, reads NAGVMQNPRHLVRRRGQEARLRCSPMKGHSHVYWYRQLPEEGLKFMVYLQKENIIDESGMPKERFSAEFPKEGPSILRIQQVVRGDSAAYFCASSLRATGGNQPQHFGDGTRLSIL.